The rows below give T cell receptor beta chains drawn from one sample of a study of shared clonotypes between healthy human individuals. Using immunoSEQ multiplex PCR, the repertoire was profiled, and TCRdb retains in-frame clones only, with some absent. The sample includes about 680,000 clones, about 91% seen only once; the top ten take nearly 25%. Sequenced: naive CD8+ T cells sorted from blood. The receptors were gathered from a young man in good health. CDR3s include the opening cysteine and the closing phenylalanine or tryptophan. The D gene is left open where the match is weak. Clone size is given for some rows only: seen once, a few or many times, or a class if the clone is expanded.

CDR3	DNA	size	D	V	J
CATSRDQGVAYEQYF	TGTGCCACCAGCAGAGATCAGGGGGTGGCCTACGAGCAGTACTTC	.	TRBD1	TRBV15	TRBJ2-7
CASSETGKGAKNIQYF	TGTGCCAGCAGCGAGACGGGTAAAGGAGCCAAAAACATTCAGTACTTC	.	.	TRBV7-9	TRBJ2-4
CASSDEWSSYEQYF	TGCGCCAGCAGTGATGAGTGGAGCTCCTACGAGCAGTACTTC	.	.	TRBV10-1	TRBJ2-7
CSVDGGTYNEQFF	TGCAGCGTTGACGGGGGGACCTACAATGAGCAGTTCTTC	.	TRBD2	TRBV29-1	TRBJ2-1
CASSLLGLVEGPDTQYF	TGTGCCAGCAGTTTATTGGGACTAGTTGAGGGACCTGATACGCAGTATTTT	.	TRBD2	TRBV27	TRBJ2-3
CASSQGTGTYEQYF	TGCGCCAGCAGCCAAGGGACAGGGACCTACGAGCAGTACTTC	.	TRBD1	TRBV4-1	TRBJ2-7
CASSPRTAPYEQYF	TGTGCCAGCAGCCCCCGGACAGCCCCCTACGAGCAGTACTTC	.	.	TRBV7-9	TRBJ2-7
CASRSSGTYNEQFF	TGTGCCAGCAGGTCTAGCGGGACCTACAATGAGCAGTTCTTC	.	TRBD2	TRBV27	TRBJ2-1
CSVQKYNEQFF	TGCAGCGTCCAGAAATACAATGAGCAGTTCTTC	.	.	TRBV29-1	TRBJ2-1
CASSGGQETQYF	TGTGCCAGCAGTGGAGGTCAAGAGACCCAGTACTTC	.	.	TRBV2	TRBJ2-5
CASSTRGWETQYF	TGTGCCAGCAGTACCCGGGGATGGGAGACCCAGTACTTC	.	.	TRBV25-1	TRBJ2-5
CASSENRDRGYEQYF	TGTGCCAGCAGTGAAAATCGGGACAGGGGCTACGAGCAGTACTTC	.	TRBD1	TRBV2	TRBJ2-7
CASSPPSYEQYF	TGTGCCAGCAGCCCCCCCTCCTACGAGCAGTACTTC	.	.	TRBV7-8	TRBJ2-7
CASSLVGGNTEAFF	TGTGCCAGCAGCTTAGTGGGGGGGAACACTGAAGCTTTCTTT	.	.	TRBV11-2	TRBJ1-1
CATRARQGNQPQHF	TGTGCCACCAGGGCAAGACAGGGGAATCAGCCCCAGCATTTT	.	TRBD1	TRBV28	TRBJ1-5
CASSLGSGGKTQYF	TGTGCCAGCAGCTTAGGGTCAGGGGGAAAGACCCAGTACTTC	.	TRBD1	TRBV11-2	TRBJ2-5
CASSPNSEGYGYTF	TGTGCCAGCAGTCCCAACTCGGAGGGCTATGGCTACACCTTC	.	.	TRBV27	TRBJ1-2
CASSQLPQELEQFF	TGCGCCAGCAGCCAGCTTCCCCAGGAACTTGAGCAGTTCTTC	.	.	TRBV5-1	TRBJ2-1
CASRGALWTYEQYF	TGTGCCAGCAGGGGGGCTCTCTGGACCTACGAGCAGTACTTC	.	.	TRBV2	TRBJ2-7
CASSYRPTGMNTEAFF	TGTGCCAGCAGTTACCGCCCGACAGGGATGAACACTGAAGCTTTCTTT	.	TRBD1	TRBV6-5	TRBJ1-1
CASSDGLGYEQYF	TGTGCCAGCAGTGATGGATTGGGCTACGAGCAGTACTTC	.	.	TRBV27	TRBJ2-7
CASSFGQDHKTQYF	TGTGCCAGCAGCTTCGGACAGGATCATAAGACCCAGTACTTC	.	TRBD1	TRBV5-6	TRBJ2-5
CASSSGTSGSNEQFF	TGTGCCAGCAGTTCTGGGACTAGCGGGAGTAATGAGCAGTTCTTC	.	TRBD2	TRBV28	TRBJ2-1
CASSLPTPSTGYYHSYEQYF	TGTGCCAGCAGTTTACCAACACCCTCGACAGGGTATTACCACTCCTACGAGCAGTACTTC	.	TRBD1	TRBV28	TRBJ2-7
CASSLSWAGATGELFF	TGTGCCAGCAGCCTAAGCTGGGCTGGAGCCACCGGGGAGCTGTTTTTT	.	.	TRBV7-8	TRBJ2-2
CASSLKVSSYNEQFF	TGTGCCAGCAGTTTAAAGGTCAGCTCCTACAATGAGCAGTTCTTC	once	.	TRBV27	TRBJ2-1
CASSLGTLSNQPQHF	TGTGCCAGCAGTTTGGGGACACTTAGCAATCAGCCCCAGCATTTT	.	.	TRBV28	TRBJ1-5
CASSFEGGLVDEQFF	TGTGCCAGCAGTTTCGAGGGAGGTTTAGTTGATGAGCAGTTCTTC	.	.	TRBV28	TRBJ2-1
CATSRDRSYEQYF	TGTGCCACCAGCAGAGATCGAAGTTACGAGCAGTACTTC	.	.	TRBV15	TRBJ2-7
CASSGDRGYPYEQYF	TGTGCCAGTAGCGGGGACAGGGGCTATCCCTACGAGCAGTACTTC	many	TRBD1	TRBV19	TRBJ2-7
CASSSPGQGASGEQYF	TGTGCCAGCAGCTCCCCCGGACAGGGGGCCTCGGGTGAGCAGTACTTC	.	TRBD1	TRBV13	TRBJ2-7
CASSLASGFYTEAFF	TGTGCCAGCAGCTTAGCTTCAGGCTTTTACACTGAAGCTTTCTTT	.	.	TRBV7-9	TRBJ1-1
CAWGPGLDQPQHF	TGTGCCTGGGGACCAGGACTTGATCAGCCCCAGCATTTT	.	.	TRBV30	TRBJ1-5
CASSTHTGETGELFF	TGTGCCAGCAGCACCCATACAGGGGAGACCGGGGAGCTGTTTTTT	.	TRBD1	TRBV7-2	TRBJ2-2
CASSLGDRRENTIYF	TGTGCCAGCAGCTTAGGGGACAGGAGGGAAAACACCATATATTTT	.	TRBD1	TRBV7-9	TRBJ1-3
CASSQGTSGRYEQYF	TGCGCCAGCAGCCAAGGGACTAGCGGGAGATACGAGCAGTACTTC	.	TRBD2	TRBV5-1	TRBJ2-7
CASSGDKYGYTF	TGTGCCAGCAGTGGGGACAAGTATGGCTACACCTTC	.	.	TRBV6-1	TRBJ1-2
CASSQDRTGANTEAFF	TGCGCCAGCAGCCAAGATAGGACAGGGGCGAACACTGAAGCTTTCTTT	.	TRBD1	TRBV4-3	TRBJ1-1
CASSLRDRGYNEQFF	TGTGCCAGCAGCCTAAGGGACAGGGGTTACAATGAGCAGTTCTTC	.	TRBD1	TRBV5-5	TRBJ2-1
CASSYSGGNTGELFF	TGTGCCAGCAGTTACTCGGGGGGGAACACCGGGGAGCTGTTTTTT	.	.	TRBV6-5	TRBJ2-2
CASLQGFSGTHNEQFF	TGCGCCAGCCTCCAAGGTTTTAGCGGGACCCACAATGAGCAGTTCTTC	.	TRBD2	TRBV10-2	TRBJ2-1
CASSLAVGLEEQFF	TGCGCCAGCAGCTTGGCCGTCGGGCTAGAGGAGCAGTTCTTC	.	.	TRBV5-1	TRBJ2-1
CASTGRGTSGAYREQFF	TGTGCCAGCACTGGCAGGGGGACTAGCGGGGCCTACAGGGAGCAGTTCTTC	.	TRBD2	TRBV5-8	TRBJ2-1
CASSQDPSGKIYEQYF	TGCGCCAGCAGCCAAGACCCTAGCGGGAAGATCTACGAGCAGTACTTC	.	TRBD2	TRBV4-1	TRBJ2-7
CASSYTGGRDTEAFF	TGTGCCAGCAGTTACACCGGGGGGCGAGACACTGAAGCTTTCTTT	.	.	TRBV6-5	TRBJ1-1
CAVRGDQETQYF	TGTGCCGTTCGTGGGGATCAAGAGACCCAGTACTTC	.	.	TRBV6-5	TRBJ2-5
CASSLWSGTSGESPDTQYF	TGTGCCAGCAGCTTGTGGTCCGGGACTAGCGGGGAGTCCCCAGATACGCAGTATTTT	.	TRBD2	TRBV11-2	TRBJ2-3
CASSEYRAGSTYEQYF	TGTGCCAGCAGTGAATATAGGGCCGGGTCGACCTACGAGCAGTACTTC	.	.	TRBV25-1	TRBJ2-7
CASSLGTGTSSYNEQFF	TGCGCCAGCAGCTTGGGAACCGGGACTAGCTCCTACAATGAGCAGTTCTTC	.	TRBD2	TRBV5-1	TRBJ2-1
CASSVEGTDQDTGELFF	TGTGCCAGCAGCGTAGAAGGGACCGATCAGGACACCGGGGAGCTGTTTTTT	.	.	TRBV9	TRBJ2-2
CASSSDNEAFF	TGTGCCAGCAGCTCTGACAATGAAGCTTTCTTT	.	.	TRBV7-9	TRBJ1-1
CASSEVAGEGSTDTQYF	TGTGCCAGCAGTGAGGTAGCGGGAGAAGGTAGCACAGATACGCAGTATTTT	.	TRBD2	TRBV25-1	TRBJ2-3
CASSPLLGVDSYEQYF	TGCGCCAGCAGCCCGCTTTTGGGCGTTGACTCCTACGAGCAGTACTTC	.	.	TRBV4-3	TRBJ2-7
CASKVSSYEQYF	TGTGCCAGCAAAGTGAGCTCCTACGAGCAGTACTTC	.	.	TRBV2	TRBJ2-7
CAWREGAYGYTF	TGTGCCTGGAGAGAGGGGGCCTATGGCTACACCTTC	.	TRBD1	TRBV30	TRBJ1-2
CASSPDPSTDTQYF	TGTGCCAGCAGCCCAGACCCTAGCACAGATACGCAGTATTTT	few	.	TRBV13	TRBJ2-3
CASSFERNYEQYF	TGTGCCAGCAGCTTTGAGCGAAACTACGAGCAGTACTTC	once	.	TRBV11-2	TRBJ2-7
CSVDGVTGVGFADTQYF	TGCAGCGTTGATGGGGTAACGGGGGTAGGGTTTGCAGATACGCAGTATTTT	.	.	TRBV29-1	TRBJ2-3
CASSLGTGGEQYF	TGTGCCAGCAGCTTAGGGACAGGGGGCGAGCAGTACTTC	.	TRBD1	TRBV7-3	TRBJ2-7
CASSLSRERYEQYF	TGTGCCAGCAGTTTATCGCGGGAGAGGTACGAGCAGTACTTC	once	TRBD2	TRBV27	TRBJ2-7